This TCR beta chain was sequenced during a study of cytomegalovirus exposure and HLA in healthy donors. Vbeta (60) and Jbeta (13) primers were used in the PCR. Sequencing was performed with immunoSEQ multiplex PCR; in TCRdb, only in-frame clones are kept and a portion is missing. Of roughly 66,000 clones listed, around 77% are singletons. General study results and limits: A later analysis showed TCR association rates differing by HLA locus, peaking at DRB1 and lowest at HLA-C. Being productive about 90% or about 30% of the time was typical of most TCR beta V segments in an earlier analysis.

Each donor was healthy, and each was a bone marrow donor. V lost 0 bases to trimming and J lost 2 bases, with 16 bases between them. The CDR3 runs 16 residues. Germline values: CDR1 GTSNPN, CDR2 SVGIG (reference sequence). Regarding this clone: Its antigen is unknown.

Sequencing was performed on PBMCs. This chain joins TRBV30 and TRBJ1-1; D possibly corresponds to TRBD1 (5 bases). The origin of this receptor is a man aged 45-65 years in good health and CMV-seronegative. The CDR3 region is CAWSVLGGRTNTEAFF. CDR3 bases: TGTGCCTGGAGTGTACTGGGGGGTAGGACAAACACTGAAGCTTTCTTT.